Below are 23 T cell receptor beta chains sequenced from a single sample in a study of human T cells and chemical hapten exposure. Time point denoted: pre-sensitization, week 0. Treatment in this sample: therapeutic diphenylcyclopropenone sensitization with weekly scalp DPC. One entry per CDR3 protein, called by TCRdb with MiXCR from the RACE reads. The sample yields more than 150,000 distinct CDR3 sequences, just under 30% seen once. The sequencing here drew on whole blood, taken in connection with sensitization to the hapten diphenylcyclopropenone (DPC). The receptors come from a woman younger than 45 with alopecia areata. Some clones in this sample may be carry-over from other donors' samples.

The chain recombines TRBV5-1 with TRBJ2-1; possible D gene TRBD2, 5 bases. Germline V gene lookup returns CDR1 SGHRS and CDR2 YFSETQ. There are 14 residues in the CDR3. The ends were cut back, 0 bases at V and 5 bases at J, with 9 bases in the middle. In nucleotides, the CDR3 is TGCGCCAGCAGCTTGGTCGGGGAAAACAATGAGCAGTTCTTC. It translates to CASSLVGENNEQFF.

The chain links TRBV5-6 to TRBJ2-7; D is unclear. This CDR3 has 13 amino acids. The germline gives CDR1 SGHDT, CDR2 YYEEEE. V was trimmed by 1 base and J by 7 bases, leaving 12 bases between them. This chain's CDR3 is CASSLSDFVEQYF. The CDR3 bases are TGTGCCAGCAGCTTGTCAGACTTTGTGGAGCAGTACTTC.

The chain joins TRBV4-3 to TRBJ1-4, with D possibly matching TRBD1 (5 bases). Germline V CDR1 and CDR2: LGHNA, YSLEER. The CDR3 runs to 14 residues. Trimming removed 6 bases from V and 0 bases from J, with 8 bases in between. The CDR3 bases are TGCGCCAGCAGTGACAGTGCAACTAATGAAAAACTGTTTTTT. Translated, it gives CASSDSATNEKLFF.

The sample holds a few counts of this clonotype. The chain employs TRBV11-2 and TRBJ1-3; no clear D. CDR3 length: 16 residues. Germline V gene data show CDR1 as SGHAT and CDR2 as FQNNGV. V lost 5 bases and J lost 0, with 14 bases in between. The CDR3 reads CASSLTRHDSGNTIYF. The CDR3 DNA sequence: TGTGCCAGCAGCCTCACCAGACATGACTCTGGAAACACCATATATTTT.

This chain connects TRBV20-1 to TRBJ1-2, with 7 bases aligning to TRBD1. Germline V gene data show CDR1 as DFQATT and CDR2 as SNEGSKA (reference sequence). V lost 0 bases, J lost 1 base, and 5 bases stayed unmatched. The CDR3 has 15 amino acids. CDR3 nucleotide sequence: TGCAGTGCTAGAGAGGCCAGGGGGTTTAACTATGGCTACACCTTC. Translation gives CSAREARGFNYGYTF.

CDR3 amino acids: CASSSKVGGRTYEQYF. CDR3 in DNA: TGCGCCAGCAGCTCGAAAGTCGGGGGCCGGACCTACGAGCAGTACTTC. The chain employs TRBV5-1 and TRBJ2-7; D tentatively reads TRBD1 or TRBD2 (6 bases each). CDR3 length: 16 residues. V was trimmed by 3 bases and J by 2 bases, leaving 18 bases between them. The germline CDR1 and CDR2 sequences are SGHRS and YFSETQ.

The sample holds a few counts of this clonotype. The chain is built from TRBV20-1 and TRBJ2-1; D possibly corresponds to TRBD2 (6 bases). Germline V gene data show CDR1 as DFQATT and CDR2 as SNEGSKA (reference sequence). V was shortened by 0 bases and J by 15 bases, with 15 bases between the two germline ends. The CDR3 is made up of 12 amino acids. The CDR3 DNA reads as TGCAGTGCTAGAGAGGGGGGAGTAGGGTTGTTCTTC. Protein product: CSAREGGVGLFF.

The V call is TRBV29-1, the J call TRBJ2-5; unclear D gene. Germline V CDR1 and CDR2: SQVTM, ANQGSEA. The CDR3 spans 13 residues. Between the trimmed V and J ends, which lost 4 bases and 4 bases, there was a span of 13 bases. The chain's CDR3 is CSVGQEWRETQYF. CDR3 nucleotide sequence: TGCAGCGTTGGGCAGGAATGGCGAGAGACCCAGTACTTC. Using reference TRBV29-1 and TRBJ2-5 for the parts outside the CDR3, the full variable domain is SAVISQKPSRDICQRGTSLTIQCQVDSQVTMMFWYRQQPGQSLTLIATANQGSEATYESGFVIDKFPISRPNLTFSTLTVSNMSPEDSSIYLCSVGQEWRETQYFGPGTRLLVL.

The sample holds many counts of this clonotype. V usage is TRBV27 and J usage is TRBJ2-6; D is uncertain. The CDR3 runs to 17 residues. Trimming left V 6 bases short and J 0 bases short, with 15 bases between. The V gene's germline CDR1 is MNHEY and CDR2 SMNVEV (reference sequence). The CDR3 sequence is CASSLREQPSGANVLTF. CDR3 DNA: TGTGCCAGCAGCCTAAGGGAACAACCCTCTGGGGCCAACGTCCTGACTTTC.

This clonotype was counted a few times. The V gene is TRBV18, the J gene TRBJ2-3; D uncertain. Germline CDR1 is KGHSH and CDR2 is LQKENI. This CDR3 is built from 15 residues. The germline V and J ends were trimmed by 3 bases and 0 bases, with 10 bases remaining between them. The CDR3 region is CASSPELTSTDTQYF. The CDR3 nucleotides are TGTGCCAGCTCACCGGAACTGACAAGCACAGATACGCAGTATTTT.

The chain couples TRBV9 to TRBJ2-7; TRBD2 might be the D (5 bases). The ends were cut back, 0 bases at V and 5 bases at J, with 15 bases in the middle. CDR1 is SGDLS, CDR2 YYNGEE, per germline. This CDR3 is 15 amino acids long. CDR3 nucleotide sequence: TGTGCCAGCAGCGTAGGGGTGGGTAGCGTGCACGAGCAGTACTTC. The encoded protein is CASSVGVGSVHEQYF.

This chain joins TRBV29-1 and TRBJ1-4; D uncertain. Germline V lookup: CDR1 SQVTM, CDR2 ANQGSEA. The CDR3 has 14 amino acids. Trimming shortened V by 4 bases and J by 0 bases, and 9 bases separated the two germline ends. The CDR3 reads CSVARGTTNEKLFF. CDR3 DNA sequence: TGCAGCGTTGCACGCGGAACAACTAATGAAAAACTGTTTTTT.

V and J are TRBV12-3 or TRBV12-4 and TRBJ2-2; D assignment may be TRBD1 or TRBD2 (5 bases each). The CDR3 has 12 residues. Trimming stripped 3 bases from V and 10 bases from J, with 9 bases between. The CDR3 nucleotides are TGTGCCAGCAGTTTCGGGACGTTGGAGCTGTTTTTT. Its protein product is CASSFGTLELFF.

This chain links TRBV7-9 with TRBJ1-1, with D unresolved. Germline V lookup: CDR1 SEHNR, CDR2 FQNEAQ (reference sequence). This CDR3 is 13 amino acids long. The V end lost 5 bases, the J end lost 1 base, and 8 bases lay between the germline ends. DNA for the CDR3: TGTGCCAGCAGCGCCAGACGGAACACTGAAGCTTTCTTT. It specifies CASSARRNTEAFF.

There are a few counts of this clonotype. The chain joins TRBV20-1 to TRBJ1-1; D ambiguous. Trimming took 4 bases from V and 3 from J, leaving 15 bases between them. CDR3 length: 14 residues. Germline V gene lookup returns CDR1 DFQATT and CDR2 SNEGSKA (reference sequence). CDR3 in DNA: TGCAGTGCTACGGACGGTCGGTCGGACACTGAAGCTTTCTTT. Residues: CSATDGRSDTEAFF.

V is TRBV18 and J is TRBJ2-7; 7 nucleotides agree with TRBD1. In germline, CDR1 is KGHSH, CDR2 LQKENI. This CDR3 spans 13 amino acids. Germline trimming cut 3 bases from V and 6 bases from J; bases unmatched to any gene: 5. In DNA, the CDR3 is TGTGCCAGCTCACCCCCAGGGGGTGGCGAGCAGTACTTC. This translates into CASSPPGGGEQYF.

This clonotype was counted a few times. The chain couples TRBV28 to TRBJ2-2, with D maybe TRBD2 (5 bases). The CDR3 is 13 amino acids. V gave up 5 bases and J gave up 5 bases, with 9 bases separating them. Looked up from germline, CDR1 is MDHEN and CDR2 is SYDVKM. CDR3 coding DNA: TGTGCCAGCAGTAGAGGGTTTACCGGGGAGCTGTTTTTT. Translated, it gives CASSRGFTGELFF.

The chain carries TRBV7-6 and TRBJ1-1; 7 bases are shared with TRBD1. The CDR3 length is 15 residues. The V segment lost 5 bases and the J segment 1 base; nucleotides outside the gene matches: 7. CDR1 SGHVS and CDR2 FNYEAQ come from the germline V gene. The CDR3 reads CASSVTGTANTEAFF. For the CDR3, the DNA is TGTGCCAGCAGCGTAACCGGGACAGCGAACACTGAAGCTTTCTTT.

This clonotype showed up just a few times. The chain recombines TRBV6-1 with TRBJ2-5; D is ambiguous. CDR3 length: 13 residues. Trimming left V 2 bases short and J 2 bases short, with 6 bases between. Germline V lookup: CDR1 MNHNS, CDR2 SASEGT. CDR3 nucleotide sequence: TGTGCCAGCAGTGAAAACCTACAAGAGACCCAGTACTTC. This sequence encodes CASSENLQETQYF.

CDR3 nucleotide sequence: TGCGCCAGCAGCCAAGATCACGACAGGGGGGATGAAGCTTTCTTT. Residues: CASSQDHDRGDEAFF. This chain links TRBV4-1 with TRBJ1-1, with 9 positions matching TRBD1. The CDR3 consists of 15 residues. CDR1 is MGHRA, CDR2 YSYEKL, per germline. V was clipped by 0 bases and J by 7 bases; unmatched bases: 6.

This clonotype was found once. This chain links TRBV28 with TRBJ1-5, with unresolved D. This CDR3 region has 17 residues. Germline lookup yields CDR1 MDHEN and CDR2 SYDVKM. V lost 7 bases and J lost 0, with 19 bases in between. DNA for the CDR3: TGTGCCAGCACCCCGAGCGGGTGGCAGGATAGCAATCAGCCCCAGCATTTT. Amino acid sequence: CASTPSGWQDSNQPQHF.

The rearrangement uses TRBV13 and TRBJ2-7, with D possibly matching TRBD2 (7 bases). This CDR3 region has 14 residues. The ends were cut back, 5 bases at V and 2 bases at J, with 13 bases in the middle. Germline-derived CDR1 and CDR2 are PRHDT and FYEKMQ (reference sequence). CDR3 bases: TGTGCCAGCAGCATCGGGGGGCCCACCTACGAGCAGTACTTC. It yields the protein CASSIGGPTYEQYF.

The rearrangement links TRBV4-2 to TRBJ1-5; D is unresolved. Trimming cost V 0 bases and J 7 bases, with 7 bases left between them. The CDR3 consists of 13 residues. The V gene's germline CDR1 is LGHNA and CDR2 YNFKEQ. CDR3 amino acids: CASSQELSQPQHF. The CDR3 DNA reads as TGTGCCAGCAGCCAAGAGCTTTCCCAGCCCCAGCATTTT.